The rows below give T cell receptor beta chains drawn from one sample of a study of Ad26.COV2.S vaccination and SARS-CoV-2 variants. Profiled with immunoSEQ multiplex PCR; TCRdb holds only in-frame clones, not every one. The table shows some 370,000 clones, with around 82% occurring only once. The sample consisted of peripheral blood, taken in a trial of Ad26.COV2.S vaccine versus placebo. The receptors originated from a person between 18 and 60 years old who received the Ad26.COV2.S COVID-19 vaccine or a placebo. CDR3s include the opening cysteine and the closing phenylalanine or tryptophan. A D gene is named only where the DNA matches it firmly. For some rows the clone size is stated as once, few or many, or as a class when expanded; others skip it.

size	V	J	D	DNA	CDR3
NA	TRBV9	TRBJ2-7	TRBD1	TGTGCCAGCAGCTTACGGGACAGCCCCTACGAGCAGTACTTC	CASSLRDSPYEQYF
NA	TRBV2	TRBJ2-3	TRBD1	TGTGCCAGCAGTGGGGACAGGGGACAGACAGATACGCAGTATTTT	CASSGDRGQTDTQYF
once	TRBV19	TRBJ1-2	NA	TGTGCCACCCAGGGACAACCTGAGGGCTACACCTTC	CATQGQPEGYTF
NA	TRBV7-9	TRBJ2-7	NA	TGTGCCAGCAGCCTGTTTGAGGAATACGAGCAGTACTTC	CASSLFEEYEQYF
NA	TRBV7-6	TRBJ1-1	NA	TGTGCCAGCAGCACATATCTTAGAGGGGCACGGAACACTGAAGCTTTCTTT	CASSTYLRGARNTEAFF
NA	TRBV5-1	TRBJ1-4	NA	TGCGCCAGCAGCATAGGAACGGCTAATGAAAAACTGTTTTTT	CASSIGTANEKLFF
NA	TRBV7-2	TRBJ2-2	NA	TGTGCCAGCAGCCCAGACCCCTCCCGTGCGAACACCGGGGAGCTGTTTTTT	CASSPDPSRANTGELFF
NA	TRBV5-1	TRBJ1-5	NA	TGCGCCAGCAGTCCAGGGGTGGAGGGCCAGCCCCAGCATTTT	CASSPGVEGQPQHF
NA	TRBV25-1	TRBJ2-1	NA	TGTGCCAGCAGTGTTTCGGGCTACAATGAGCAGTTCTTC	CASSVSGYNEQFF
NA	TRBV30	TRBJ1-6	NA	TGTGCCTGGAGTGTATCTGCCAGGGGAGGTTCACCCCTCCACTTT	CAWSVSARGGSPLHF
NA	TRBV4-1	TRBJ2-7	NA	TGCGCCAGCAGCCCAGGAGGGGGTTACGAGCAGTACTTC	CASSPGGGYEQYF
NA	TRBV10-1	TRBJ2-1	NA	TGCGCCAGCAGAATAACCCAGGGAAACAAGACCCGCTACAATGAGCAGTTCTTC	CASRITQGNKTRYNEQFF
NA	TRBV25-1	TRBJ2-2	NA	TGTGCCAGCCTAAAGGGGGGGACCAAGGCCGGGGAGCTGTTTTTT	CASLKGGTKAGELFF
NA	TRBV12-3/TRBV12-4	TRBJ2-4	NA	TGTGCCAGCAGAACTGCCGGGACAAACATTCAGTACTTC	CASRTAGTNIQYF
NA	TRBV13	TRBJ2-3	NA	TGTGCCAGCAGCCTAGTCTCAGATACGCAGTATTTT	CASSLVSDTQYF
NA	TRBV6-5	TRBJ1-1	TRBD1	TGTGCCAGCAGCTTGGACAGGGCATTGAACACTGAAGCTTTCTTT	CASSLDRALNTEAFF
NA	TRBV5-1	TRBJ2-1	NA	TGCGCCAGCAGCTTCCCATACAATGAGCAGTTCTTC	CASSFPYNEQFF
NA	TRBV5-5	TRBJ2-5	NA	TGTGCCAGCAGCTTAGTCGGGCCCCAAGAGACCCAGTACTTC	CASSLVGPQETQYF
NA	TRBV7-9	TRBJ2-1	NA	TGTGCCAGCAGCTTAGATGGTAATGAGCAGTTCTTC	CASSLDGNEQFF
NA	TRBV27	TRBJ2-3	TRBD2	TGTGCCACCAGACTAATGACTAGCGGGAGGATAGATACGCAGTATTTT	CATRLMTSGRIDTQYF